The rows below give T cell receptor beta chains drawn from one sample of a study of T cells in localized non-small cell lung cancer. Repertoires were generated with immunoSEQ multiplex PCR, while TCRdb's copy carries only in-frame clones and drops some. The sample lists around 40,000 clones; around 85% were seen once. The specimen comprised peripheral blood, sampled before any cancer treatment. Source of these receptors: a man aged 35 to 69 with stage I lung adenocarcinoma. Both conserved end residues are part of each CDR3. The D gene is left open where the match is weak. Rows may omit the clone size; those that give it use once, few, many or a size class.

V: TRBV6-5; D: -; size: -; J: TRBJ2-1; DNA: TGTGCCAGCAGTTACTCGGGGCTGGCCCAGTTCTTC; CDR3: CASSYSGLAQFF
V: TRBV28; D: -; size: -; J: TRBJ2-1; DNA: TGTGCCAGCAGTCTCCTCCTCCGAATAGCGTCTTTCTACAATGAGCAGTTCTTC; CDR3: CASSLLLRIASFYNEQFF
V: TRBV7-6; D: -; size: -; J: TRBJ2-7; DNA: TGTGCCAGCAGCTTAGCACCAACGGACAGCTCCTACGAGCAGTACTTC; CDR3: CASSLAPTDSSYEQYF
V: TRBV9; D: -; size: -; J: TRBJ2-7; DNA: TGTGCCAGCAGCGTAGAAGAGGGATCCTACGAGCAGTACTTC; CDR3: CASSVEEGSYEQYF
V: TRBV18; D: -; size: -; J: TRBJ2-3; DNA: TGTGCCAGCTCACCGGGCCCTGGGGTGAGCACAGATACGCAGTATTTT; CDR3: CASSPGPGVSTDTQYF
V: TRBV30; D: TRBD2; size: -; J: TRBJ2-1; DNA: TGTGCCTGGGGTGTCGCTAGCGGGAGCGATGAGCAGTTCTTC; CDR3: CAWGVASGSDEQFF
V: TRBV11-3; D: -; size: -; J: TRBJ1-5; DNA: TGTGCCAGCAGCTTGAGGGGGGAGGTTCAGCCCCAGCATTTT; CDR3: CASSLRGEVQPQHF
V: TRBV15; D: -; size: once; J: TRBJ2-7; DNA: TGTGCCACCAGCAGAGGGGAATCCGGCCTTTACGAGCAGTACTTC; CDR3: CATSRGESGLYEQYF
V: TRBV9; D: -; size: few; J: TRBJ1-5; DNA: TGTGCCAGCAATCGGGAAGAGGGTCAGCCCCAGCATTTT; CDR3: CASNREEGQPQHF
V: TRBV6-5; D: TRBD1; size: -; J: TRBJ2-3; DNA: TGTGCCAGCAGCGGACAGGGTACTGATACGCAGTATTTT; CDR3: CASSGQGTDTQYF
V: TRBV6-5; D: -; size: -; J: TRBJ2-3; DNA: TGTGCCAGCAGTTACTCGTCGACAAGCACAGATACGCAGTATTTT; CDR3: CASSYSSTSTDTQYF
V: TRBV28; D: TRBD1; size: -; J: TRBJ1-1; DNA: TGTGCCAGCAGTTCTTCCGGGACAGGCGGGTCTGAAGCTTTCTTT; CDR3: CASSSSGTGGSEAFF
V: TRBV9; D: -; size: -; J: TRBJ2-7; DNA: TGTGCCAGCAGCGTAGACGGCGGGCGCGAGCAGTACTTC; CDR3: CASSVDGGREQYF
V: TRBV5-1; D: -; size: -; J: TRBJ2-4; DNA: TGCGCCAGCAGCAGGACGGGGGAGATGGACATTCAGTACTTC; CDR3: CASSRTGEMDIQYF
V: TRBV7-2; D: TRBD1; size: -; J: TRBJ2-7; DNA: TGTGCCAGCAGCTTCCGGGACAGCCGATCCTACGAGCAGTACTTC; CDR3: CASSFRDSRSYEQYF
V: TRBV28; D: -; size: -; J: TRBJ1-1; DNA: TGTGCCAGCAGTATACACAAGGTCGGCACTGAAGCTTTCTTT; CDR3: CASSIHKVGTEAFF
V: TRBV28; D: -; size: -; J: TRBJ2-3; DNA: TGTGCCAGCAGTTTAGATGGAGATACGCAGTATTTT; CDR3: CASSLDGDTQYF